The clone carrying this TCR beta chain turned up a few times. There are 15 residues in the CDR3. The V gene end was trimmed by 1 base and the J gene end by 4 bases; junction bases not matched to a gene: 4. Germline V gives CDR1 SNHLY, CDR2 FYNNEI. This entry belongs to a study of blood T cell repertoires in COVID-19. About the study: Acute-phase and convalescent COVID-19 samples originated in the United States, Italy and Spain.

Method: immunoSEQ multiplex PCR; TCRdb's copy keeps in-frame clones and lacks some. The sample consists of approximately 170,000 clones, over 75% of them appearing once. The sequence came from a human donor in a cohort sampled during active COVID-19. The source material was peripheral blood. This sequence joins TRBV2 and TRBJ2-7; 10 nucleotides line up with TRBD2. In DNA, the CDR3 is TGTGCCAGCAGTGAAGGGATAGCGGGAGGTTACGAGCAGTACTTC. Protein sequence: CASSEGIAGGYEQYF.